The present TCR beta chain was sequenced within a study of blood T cell repertoires in COVID-19. Only one count was recorded for this clone. The protocol was immunoSEQ multiplex PCR, while the TCRdb copy is restricted to in-frame clones and leaves out a portion. This sample has about 430,000 clones, with around nine tenths found just once. Unmatched junction bases numbered 6, after V lost 2 bases and J lost 4 bases. This CDR3 has 16 amino acids. The germline V gene encodes CDR1 MDHEN and CDR2 SYDVKM. Sequences were obtained from PBMCs or T cells enriched from blood (not recorded which). This clonotype was obtained from a young woman who had been exposed to COVID-19. The chain employs TRBV28 and TRBJ2-1, with TRBD2 identical over 9 bases. The CDR3 spells CASSLGLAGTYNEQFF. CDR3 nucleotides: TGTGCCAGCAGTTTAGGGCTAGCGGGGACGTACAATGAGCAGTTCTTC.